These T cell receptor beta chains were read from a single sample in a study of response to subunit inactivated influenza vaccine. TCRdb fed the RT-PCR reads into MiXCR, producing one record per CDR3 protein. Of 650,000 or so distinct CDR3 sequences in the sample, 14% were seen once. Source: PBMCs from blood, taken 14 to 15 days before vaccination. The origin of the receptors is a man between 45 and 60 years old who received an inactivated influenza vaccine. Each CDR3 is given with its conserved first and last residue. Fields, in order: CDR3 DNA, CDR3 protein, V gene, CDR3 length, J gene, clone size, D gene. A D gene is named only where the DNA matches it firmly. A row's size may be missing; if present it is once, few, many or a size class.

cdr3_nt: TGTGCCAGCAGCTTAGTTGCGGGAAGGAATGAGCAGTTCTTC
cdr3_aa: CASSLVAGRNEQFF
v_call: TRBV7-2
cdr3_length: 14
j_call: TRBJ2-1
clone_size: many
d_call: -

cdr3_nt: TGTGCCAGCAGCTTCCTGGGCGGGAGGGCCGTATGGGAGCTGTTTTTT
cdr3_aa: CASSFLGGRAVWELFF
v_call: TRBV11-2
cdr3_length: 16
j_call: TRBJ2-2
clone_size: many
d_call: TRBD2

cdr3_nt: TGCAGTGCTGCCGACTTTATGGGGGCCGCTGGAAGCACAGATACGCAGTATTTT
cdr3_aa: CSAADFMGAAGSTDTQYF
v_call: TRBV20-1
cdr3_length: 18
j_call: TRBJ2-3
clone_size: -
d_call: -

cdr3_nt: TGTGCCAGCAGCTTGGTTCGACAGGGCGGAGGGAAGACCCAGTACTTC
cdr3_aa: CASSLVRQGGGKTQYF
v_call: TRBV5-6
cdr3_length: 16
j_call: TRBJ2-5
clone_size: few
d_call: -

cdr3_nt: TGTGCCAGCAGCATGATGGGGGCAAATGAGCAGTTCTTC
cdr3_aa: CASSMMGANEQFF
v_call: TRBV5-6
cdr3_length: 13
j_call: TRBJ2-1
clone_size: many
d_call: -

cdr3_nt: TGTGCCAGCAGTTTCCTAGGGAGGGCTAACTACGAGCAGTACTTC
cdr3_aa: CASSFLGRANYEQYF
v_call: TRBV27
cdr3_length: 15
j_call: TRBJ2-7
clone_size: few
d_call: TRBD2

cdr3_nt: TGTGCCAGCAGCGTAGGTATAGGAGAGGATGAGCAGTTCTTC
cdr3_aa: CASSVGIGEDEQFF
v_call: TRBV9
cdr3_length: 14
j_call: TRBJ2-1
clone_size: many
d_call: -

cdr3_nt: TGCAGCGTTGACAGCTATTACGAAGGGAGGTCCTACGAGCAGTACTTC
cdr3_aa: CSVDSYYEGRSYEQYF
v_call: TRBV29-1
cdr3_length: 16
j_call: TRBJ2-7
clone_size: few
d_call: -

cdr3_nt: TGCGCCAGCAGCCCCTCATTCGCGGGAGGGCCCCACGAGCAGTACTTC
cdr3_aa: CASSPSFAGGPHEQYF
v_call: TRBV4-3
cdr3_length: 16
j_call: TRBJ2-7
clone_size: few
d_call: TRBD2

cdr3_nt: TGTGCCAGCGGCACAGGGGGCTATGGCTACACCTTC
cdr3_aa: CASGTGGYGYTF
v_call: TRBV12-3/TRBV12-4
cdr3_length: 12
j_call: TRBJ1-2
clone_size: many
d_call: TRBD1

cdr3_nt: TGCGCCAGCAGCTTGCTCCAGGGGGCCTCCAATGAGCAGTTCTTC
cdr3_aa: CASSLLQGASNEQFF
v_call: TRBV5-1
cdr3_length: 15
j_call: TRBJ2-1
clone_size: few
d_call: TRBD1